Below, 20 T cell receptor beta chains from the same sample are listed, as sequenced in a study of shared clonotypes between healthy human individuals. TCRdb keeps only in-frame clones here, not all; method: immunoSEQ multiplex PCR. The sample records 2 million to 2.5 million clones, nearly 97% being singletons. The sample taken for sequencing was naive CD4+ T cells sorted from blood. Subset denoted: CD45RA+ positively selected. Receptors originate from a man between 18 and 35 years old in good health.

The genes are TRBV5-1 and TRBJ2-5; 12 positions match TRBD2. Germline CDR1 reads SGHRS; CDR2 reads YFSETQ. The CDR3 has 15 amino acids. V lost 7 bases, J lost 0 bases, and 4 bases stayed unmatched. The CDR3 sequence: CASGGLAGNQETQYF. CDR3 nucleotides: TGCGCCAGCGGCGGACTAGCGGGAAACCAAGAGACCCAGTACTTC.

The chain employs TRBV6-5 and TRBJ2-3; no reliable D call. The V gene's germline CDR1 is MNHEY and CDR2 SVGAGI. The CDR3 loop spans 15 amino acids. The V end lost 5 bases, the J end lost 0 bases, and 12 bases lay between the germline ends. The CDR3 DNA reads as TGTGCCAGCAGTCGGAACTTAGCTAGCACAGATACGCAGTATTTT. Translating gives CASSRNLASTDTQYF.

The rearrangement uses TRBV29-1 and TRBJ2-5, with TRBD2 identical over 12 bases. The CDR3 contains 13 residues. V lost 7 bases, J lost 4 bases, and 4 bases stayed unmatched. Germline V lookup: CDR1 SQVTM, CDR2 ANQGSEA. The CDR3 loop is CSASGGARETQYF. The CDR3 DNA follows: TGCAGCGCTAGCGGGGGGGCCAGAGAGACCCAGTACTTC.

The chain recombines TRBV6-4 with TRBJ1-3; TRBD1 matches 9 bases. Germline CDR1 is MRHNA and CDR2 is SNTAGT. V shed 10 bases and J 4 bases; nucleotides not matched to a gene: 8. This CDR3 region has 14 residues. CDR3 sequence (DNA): TGTGCCAATACAGGGGGCGCGGGGGGAAACACCATATATTTT. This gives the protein CANTGGAGGNTIYF.

The CDR3 region is CAWTEGTSRDTQYF. The CDR3 coding sequence is TGTGCCTGGACTGAAGGGACTAGCAGGGATACGCAGTATTTT. The chain links TRBV30 to TRBJ2-3; 9 bases fit TRBD2. V lost 4 bases to trimming and J lost 6 bases; unmatched junction nucleotides: 8. CDR1 and CDR2 (germline): GTSNPN, SVGIG (reference sequence). CDR3 size: 14 residues.

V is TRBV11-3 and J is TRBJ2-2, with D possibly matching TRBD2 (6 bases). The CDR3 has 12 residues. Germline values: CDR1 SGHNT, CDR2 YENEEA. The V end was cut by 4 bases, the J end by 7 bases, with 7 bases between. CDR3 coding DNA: TGTGCCAGCAGCTGGAGGGTCGGGGAGCTGTTTTTT. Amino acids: CASSWRVGELFF. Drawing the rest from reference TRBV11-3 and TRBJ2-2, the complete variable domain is EAGVVQSPRYKIIEKKQPVAFWCNPISGHNTLYWYLQNLGQGPELLIRYENEEAVDDSQLPKDRFSAERLKGVDSTLKIQPAELGDSAVYLCASSWRVGELFFGEGSRLTVL.

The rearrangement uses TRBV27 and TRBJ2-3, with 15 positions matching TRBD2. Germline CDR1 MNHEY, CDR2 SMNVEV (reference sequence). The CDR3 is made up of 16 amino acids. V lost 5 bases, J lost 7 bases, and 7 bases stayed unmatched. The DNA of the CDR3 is TGTGCCAGCAGTGCCCCCGGGACTAGCGGGGGGCATACGCAGTATTTT. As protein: CASSAPGTSGGHTQYF.

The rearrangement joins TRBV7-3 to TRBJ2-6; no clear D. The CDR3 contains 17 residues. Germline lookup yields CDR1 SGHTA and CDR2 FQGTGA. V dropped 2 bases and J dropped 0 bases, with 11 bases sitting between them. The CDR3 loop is CASSLYPASSGANVLTF. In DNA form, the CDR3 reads TGTGCCAGCAGCTTATATCCGGCTAGCTCTGGGGCCAACGTCCTGACTTTC.

CDR3 coding DNA: TGTGCCAGCGTACTAAGAGGACAGCTCAACTACACCTTC. Translation: CASVLRGQLNYTF. V is TRBV2 and J is TRBJ1-2; D is perhaps TRBD1 (6 bases). CDR3 length equals 13 residues. Trimming left V 8 bases short and J 10 bases short, with 20 bases between. Germline V lookup: CDR1 SNHLY, CDR2 FYNNEI. Complete variable domain (other parts from reference TRBV2 and TRBJ1-2): EPEVTQTPSHQVTQMGQEVILRCVPISNHLYFYWYRQILGQKVEFLVSFYNNEISEKSEIFDDQFSVERPDGSNFTLKIRSTKLEDSAMYFCASVLRGQLNYTFGSGTRLTVV.

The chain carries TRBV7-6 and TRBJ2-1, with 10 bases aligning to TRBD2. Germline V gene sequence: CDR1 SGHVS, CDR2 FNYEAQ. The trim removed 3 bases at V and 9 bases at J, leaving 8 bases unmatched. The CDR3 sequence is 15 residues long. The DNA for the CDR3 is TGTGCCAGCAGCTTTGGTCTAGCGGGAGACGGTGAGCAGTTCTTC. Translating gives CASSFGLAGDGEQFF.

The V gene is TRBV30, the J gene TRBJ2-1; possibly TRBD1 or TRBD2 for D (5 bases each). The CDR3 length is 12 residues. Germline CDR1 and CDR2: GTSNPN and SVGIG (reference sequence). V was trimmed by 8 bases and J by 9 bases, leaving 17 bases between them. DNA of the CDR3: TGTGCCCTGGTACTAAAGAGGGGTGAGCAGTTCTTC. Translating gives CALVLKRGEQFF.

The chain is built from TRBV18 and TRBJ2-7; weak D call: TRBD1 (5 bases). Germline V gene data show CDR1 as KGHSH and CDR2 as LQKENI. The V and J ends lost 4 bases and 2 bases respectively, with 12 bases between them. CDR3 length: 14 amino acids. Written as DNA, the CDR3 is TGTGCCAGCTCACGAGAAACAGGCCCCTACGAGCAGTACTTC. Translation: CASSRETGPYEQYF.

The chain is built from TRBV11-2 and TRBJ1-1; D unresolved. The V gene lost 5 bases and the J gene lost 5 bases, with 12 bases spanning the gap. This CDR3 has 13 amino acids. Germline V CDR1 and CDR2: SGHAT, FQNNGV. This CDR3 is CASSPPLGTEAFF. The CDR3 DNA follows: TGTGCCAGCAGCCCGCCTCTAGGGACTGAAGCTTTCTTT.

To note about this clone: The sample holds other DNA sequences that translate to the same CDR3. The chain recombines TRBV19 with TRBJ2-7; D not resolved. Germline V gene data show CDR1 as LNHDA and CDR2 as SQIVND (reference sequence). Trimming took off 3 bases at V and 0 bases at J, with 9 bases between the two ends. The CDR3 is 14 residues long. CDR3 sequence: CASSIGGSSYEQYF. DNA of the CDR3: TGTGCCAGTAGTATTGGCGGTAGCTCCTACGAGCAGTACTTC.

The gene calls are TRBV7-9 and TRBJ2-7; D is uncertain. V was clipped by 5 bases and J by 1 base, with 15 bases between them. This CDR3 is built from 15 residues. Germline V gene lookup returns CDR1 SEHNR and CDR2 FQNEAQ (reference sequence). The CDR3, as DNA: TGTGCCAGCAGCCCGATAGGTGTAGGGTCCTACGAGCAGTACTTC. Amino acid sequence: CASSPIGVGSYEQYF.

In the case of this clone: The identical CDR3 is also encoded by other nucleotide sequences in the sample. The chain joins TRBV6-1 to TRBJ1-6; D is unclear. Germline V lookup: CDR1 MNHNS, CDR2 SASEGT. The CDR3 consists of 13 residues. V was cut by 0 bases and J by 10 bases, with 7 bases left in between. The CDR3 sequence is CASSEARNSPLHF. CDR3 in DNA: TGTGCCAGCAGTGAAGCGCGAAACTCACCCCTCCACTTT.

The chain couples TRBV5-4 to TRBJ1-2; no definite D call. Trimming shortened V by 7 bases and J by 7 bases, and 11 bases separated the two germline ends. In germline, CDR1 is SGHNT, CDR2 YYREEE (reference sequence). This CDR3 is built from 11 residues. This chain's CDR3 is CASLGSGGYTF. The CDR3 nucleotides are TGTGCCAGCTTAGGGTCTGGTGGCTACACCTTC.

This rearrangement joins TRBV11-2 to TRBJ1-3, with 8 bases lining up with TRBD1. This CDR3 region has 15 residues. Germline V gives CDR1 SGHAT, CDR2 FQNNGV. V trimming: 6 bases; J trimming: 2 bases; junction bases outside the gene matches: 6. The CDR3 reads CASSFTQGAGNTIYF. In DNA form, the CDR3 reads TGTGCCAGCAGTTTCACACAGGGGGCTGGAAACACCATATATTTT. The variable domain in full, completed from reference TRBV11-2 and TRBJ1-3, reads EAGVAQSPRYKIIEKRQSVAFWCNPISGHATLYWYQQILGQGPKLLIQFQNNGVVDDSQLPKDRFSAERLKGVDSTLKIQPAKLEDSAVYLCASSFTQGAGNTIYFGEGSWLTVV.

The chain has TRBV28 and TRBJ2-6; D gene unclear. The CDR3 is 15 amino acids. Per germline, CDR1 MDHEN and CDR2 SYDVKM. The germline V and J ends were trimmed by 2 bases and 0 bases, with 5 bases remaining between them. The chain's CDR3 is CASSLKVSGANVLTF. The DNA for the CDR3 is TGTGCCAGCAGTTTAAAGGTCTCTGGGGCCAACGTCCTGACTTTC.

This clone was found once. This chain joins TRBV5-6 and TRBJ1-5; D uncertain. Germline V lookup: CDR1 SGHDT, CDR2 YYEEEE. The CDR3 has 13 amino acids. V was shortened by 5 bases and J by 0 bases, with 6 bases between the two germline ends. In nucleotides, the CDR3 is TGTGCCAGCAGTTCCAATAGCAATCAGCCCCAGCATTTT. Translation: CASSSNSNQPQHF.